This is a list of T cell receptor beta chains from one sample in a study of CD8+CD57+ T cells in acquired aplastic anemia. TCRdb reprocessed the reads via MiXCR and lists one record per CDR3 protein. The sample gives 250,000 to 350,000 distinct CDR3 sequences, 45% to 65% of which show up once; 1% to 1.5% is in the top ten. The sample taken for sequencing was sorted CD4+, CD8+, or CD8+CD57+ T cells (not recorded which) from PBMCs. These receptor sequences come from a human donor with aplastic anemia. The CDR3 runs from the conserved cysteine through the conserved F or W. A D gene is named only where the DNA matches it firmly. The size field is filled for only some rows; it gives once, few, many or a size class.

j_call | d_call | v_call | clone_size | cdr3_nt | cdr3_aa
TRBJ1-2 | TRBD1 | TRBV7-2 | NA | TGTGCCAGCAGCTTAGGCCTGGGACAGGGAATGTACTATGGCTACACCTTC | CASSLGLGQGMYYGYTF
TRBJ2-1 | TRBD1 | TRBV7-9 | NA | TGTGCCAGCAGCTTCGGGACAGGAGGATACAATGAGCAGTTCTTC | CASSFGTGGYNEQFF
TRBJ2-7 | NA | TRBV5-6 | many | TGTGCCAGCAGCTTATATCTGGGGGGTGGCGAGCAGTACTTC | CASSLYLGGGEQYF
TRBJ2-5 | NA | TRBV20-1 | many | TGCAGTGCTAGTAAGGGGGAGGAACAAGAGACCCAGTACTTC | CSASKGEEQETQYF
TRBJ2-7 | NA | TRBV5-6 | NA | TGTGCCAGCAGCTTGGCCCCATGGCAGGGGCTCCCCTACGAGCAGTACTTC | CASSLAPWQGLPYEQYF
TRBJ2-7 | TRBD1 | TRBV24-1 | NA | TGTGCCACCAAGGGACAGGGGTCTAGCGAGCAGTACTTC | CATKGQGSSEQYF
TRBJ2-7 | TRBD1 | TRBV5-6 | NA | TGTGCCAGCAGCCCATGGGACAGGGAACACGAGCAGTACTTC | CASSPWDREHEQYF
TRBJ1-1 | TRBD1 | TRBV7-2 | NA | TGTGCCAGCAGCCGGGACAGCCATTTTAACACTGAAGCTTTCTTT | CASSRDSHFNTEAFF
TRBJ2-5 | NA | TRBV4-1 | many | TGCGCCAGCAGCCAAGTCGAGGGGCCGGAGGTCCAGTACTTC | CASSQVEGPEVQYF
TRBJ1-2 | NA | TRBV15 | NA | TGTGCCACCAGCAGAGTAGGTGGTCTCTATGGCTACACCTTC | CATSRVGGLYGYTF
TRBJ1-2 | NA | TRBV6-1 | many | TGTGCCAGCAGTTCCCAGACTGCGTTGAGCTATGGCTACACCTTC | CASSSQTALSYGYTF
TRBJ2-7 | NA | TRBV9 | many | TGTGCCAGCAGCGTAGGGCAGCGCAGCTACGAGCAGTACTTC | CASSVGQRSYEQYF
TRBJ2-4 | TRBD1 | TRBV7-3 | NA | TGTGCCAGCAGCTTAGGGACAGGGAGCGACATTCAGTACTTC | CASSLGTGSDIQYF
TRBJ1-1 | TRBD1 | TRBV10-2 | NA | TGCGCCAGCAGGGGACAGAGGCTGAACACTGAAGCTTTCTTT | CASRGQRLNTEAFF
TRBJ1-2 | NA | TRBV20-1 | NA | TGCAGTGCTAGTGCCCCTTATGGCTACACCTTC | CSASAPYGYTF
TRBJ2-5 | NA | TRBV6-2/TRBV6-3 | NA | TGTGCCAGCAGTTGGACGCTTCAAGAGACCCAGTACTTC | CASSWTLQETQYF
TRBJ1-2 | TRBD1 | TRBV7-8 | once | TGTGCCAGCATGGCCCGGGACAGGGGGCTGGGAACCGGGGGCTACACCTTC | CASMARDRGLGTGGYTF
TRBJ2-5 | NA | TRBV10-3 | NA | TGTGCCATCAGTGAGTCGGCAAGGCCGCAAGAGACCCAGTACTTC | CAISESARPQETQYF
TRBJ1-4 | NA | TRBV4-1 | many | TGCGCCAGCAGCCACGACGAAGGGAGGGAAAAACTGTTTTTT | CASSHDEGREKLFF
TRBJ1-6 | NA | TRBV12-3/TRBV12-4 | NA | TGTGCCAGCAGTTACTCTAATTCACCCCTCCACTTT | CASSYSNSPLHF
TRBJ2-7 | TRBD2 | TRBV7-9 | NA | TGTGCCAGCACCACTAGCGGGGGGCTTTACGAGCAGTACTTC | CASTTSGGLYEQYF
TRBJ2-5 | TRBD2 | TRBV6-5 | many | TGTGCCAGCAGTCCTGGGGTAGCGGGGGGTGTGGAGACCCAGTACTTC | CASSPGVAGGVETQYF
TRBJ2-1 | TRBD1 | TRBV19 | NA | TGTGCCAGTAGTGGACAGGGTTGGAATGAGCAGTTCTTC | CASSGQGWNEQFF
TRBJ2-7 | NA | TRBV29-1 | few | TGCAGCGTCTCCGGCCGGGGGCGGTCCTACGAGCAGTACTTC | CSVSGRGRSYEQYF
TRBJ2-5 | NA | TRBV10-3 | many | TGTGCCATCAGTGAGGGTGGGACATATGAAGAGACCCAGTACTTC | CAISEGGTYEETQYF
TRBJ2-7 | TRBD1 | TRBV10-1 | NA | TGCGCCAGCAGTGAGGTAGGAGGGACAGGGGACGAGCAGTACTTC | CASSEVGGTGDEQYF
TRBJ2-7 | NA | TRBV7-2 | NA | TGCGCCAGCAGCTTGGGGCAGGGTAAATACGAGCAGTACTTC | CASSLGQGKYEQYF
TRBJ1-3 | TRBD1 | TRBV7-9 | NA | TGCGCCAGCAGCTTGGGGACAGAGGGAAACACCATATATTTT | CASSLGTEGNTIYF